These 9 T cell receptor beta chains were sequenced from one sample in a study of CD4+ T cells in melanoma (dated by TCRdb to 2022 to 2024). The library was made by the immunoSEQ multiplex PCR assay. TCRdb's version of the immuneACCESS table is confined to in-frame rearrangements and falls short of the full clone set. An unresolved V gene accounts for under half of the shortfall where checked; the remainder is of unknown origin. The sample has tens of thousands of clones on record, roughly three quarters of them singletons. The ten largest clones represent approximately 5% of the sample. The material sequenced was tumor tissue. The receptors derive from a human donor with melanoma.

This clone was recorded at least ten times. The V call is TRBV19, the J call TRBJ2-1; TRBD2 matches at 9 bases. CDR3 size: 14 residues. The junction had 9 bases not matched to a gene; V was cut back by 7 bases and J by 8 bases. Germline V gives CDR1 LNHDA, CDR2 SQIVND (reference sequence). CDR3 loop: CASKERGGADEQFF. Written as DNA, the CDR3 is TGTGCCAGTAAGGAGCGCGGGGGGGCGGATGAGCAGTTCTTC.

This clone was detected many times. This rearrangement joins TRBV14 to TRBJ1-1; tentative D call: TRBD1 (5 bases). The CDR3 covers 14 residues. Germline V lookup: CDR1 SGHDN, CDR2 FVKESK. V was pared by 4 bases and J by 3 bases, with 12 bases between. DNA for the CDR3: TGTGCCAGCAGCCCCAGGGTTTTTGACACTGAAGCTTTCTTT. This translates into CASSPRVFDTEAFF.

This clone appeared a few times. J is TRBJ1-1 and V is TRBV29-1, with D perhaps TRBD1 (5 bases). Germline V lookup: CDR1 SQVTM, CDR2 ANQGSEA. V was pared by 3 bases and J by 1 base, with 9 bases between. CDR3 length equals 13 residues. The DNA of the CDR3 is TGCAGCGTTGACGGTGGGGGGAACACTGAAGCTTTCTTT. Translating it yields CSVDGGGNTEAFF.

The chain employs TRBV15 and TRBJ2-7; TRBD2 might be the D (5 bases). V was pared by 2 bases and J by 2 bases, with 13 bases between. The CDR3 loop spans 15 amino acids. Looked up from germline, CDR1 is LNHNV and CDR2 is YYDKDF (reference sequence). CDR3 bases: TGTGCCACCAGCAGACCCGGGCTAGCAACCTACGAGCAGTACTTC. It specifies CATSRPGLATYEQYF.

V gene TRBV28 combines with J gene TRBJ2-7, with D hard to call. Germline CDR1 and CDR2: MDHEN and SYDVKM. The germline V and J ends were trimmed by 8 bases and 2 bases, with 7 bases remaining between them. The CDR3 has 11 residues. The CDR3 coding sequence is TGTGCCAGCTCATGGGCCTACGAGCAGTACTTC. Protein product: CASSWAYEQYF. Drawing the rest from reference TRBV28 and TRBJ2-7, the complete variable domain is DVKVTQSSRYLVKRTGEKVFLECVQDMDHENMFWYRQDPGLGLRLIYFSYDVKMKEKGDIPEGYSVSREKKERFSLILESASTNQTSMYLCASSWAYEQYFGPGTRLTVT.

At least ten counts were recorded for this clone. J is TRBJ2-5 and V is TRBV6-5, with 10 bases lining up with TRBD2. The CDR3 totals 14 residues. The germline V gene encodes CDR1 MNHEY and CDR2 SVGAGI. V lost 6 bases to trimming and J lost 5 bases; unmatched junction nucleotides: 6. CDR3 region: CASSSSGGSETQYF. Written as DNA, the CDR3 is TGTGCCAGCAGCTCTAGCGGGGGTTCTGAGACCCAGTACTTC.

V is TRBV9 and J is TRBJ2-5, with D perhaps TRBD1 or TRBD2 (5 bases each). V was shortened by 4 bases and J by 1 base, with 20 bases between the two germline ends. This CDR3 is built from 17 residues. The germline V gene encodes CDR1 SGDLS and CDR2 YYNGEE. CDR3 nucleotide sequence: TGTGCCAGCAGCTCATCCGGGACGCCGGGCGGCCAAGAGACCCAGTACTTC. This encodes CASSSSGTPGGQETQYF. Together with reference TRBV9 and TRBJ2-5, the CDR3 gives the full variable domain: DSGVTQTPKHLITATGQRVTLRCSPRSGDLSVYWYQQSLDQGLQFLIQYYNGEERAKGNILERFSAQQFPDLHSELNLSSLELGDSALYFCASSSSGTPGGQETQYFGPGTRLLVL.

This sequence joins TRBV11-3 and TRBJ2-7; 7 bases are a match to TRBD2. Trimming took 3 bases from V and 5 from J; bases not matched to a gene: 4. The germline V gene encodes CDR1 SGHNT and CDR2 YENEEA. The CDR3 is 13 residues long. The CDR3 nucleotides are TGTGCCAGCAGCTTGGGCCGGGGGGACGAGCAGTACTTC. This gives the protein CASSLGRGDEQYF.

The CDR3 nucleotides read TGCGCCAGCAGCCAAGATTGGGGACAGCATCACCAGCCCCAGCATTTT. This sequence encodes CASSQDWGQHHQPQHF. This sequence joins TRBV4-3 and TRBJ1-5; TRBD1 matches 7 bases. Germline V gives CDR1 LGHNA, CDR2 YSLEER. The CDR3 loop spans 16 amino acids. V shed 0 bases, J shed 7 bases, and the junction held 9 bases outside the gene matches.